This TCR beta chain was recovered during a study of T cell responses to AZD1222 COVID-19 vaccine. Some second doses came at about 4 weeks and others at about 12 weeks; these were pooled. V was pared by 8 bases and J by 4 bases, with 3 bases between. The CDR3 loop spans 10 amino acids. Germline lookup yields CDR1 SNHLY and CDR2 FYNNEI. Worth noting for this clone: The antigen is unknown.

The table came from immunoSEQ multiplex PCR; TCRdb's copy has only in-frame clones and leaves some out. The sample lists roughly 120,000 clones, 94% seen once, with about 3% in the top ten. Points from the study as a whole: Reports say nearly half of spike-specific TCRs go after unmutated variant regions. Repertoire sampling occurred only after the peak T cell response. Regions 160-218 and 743-854 dominated among vaccine-associated CD4 TCRs spanning spike.

This sequence joins TRBV2 and TRBJ2-1; D is undetermined. The receptor was derived from an adult who received the AZD1222 COVID-19 vaccine. The source was peripheral blood, collected 28 days after the second AZD1222 dose. The CDR3 bases are TGTGCCAGCCTATACAATGAGCAGTTCTTC. It codes for CASLYNEQFF.